This TCR beta chain was recovered during a study of PD-L1 blockade in urothelial cancer. Study-wide context: Patients had undergone 0 to 3 prior chemotherapy regimens.

Time point of the sample: pretreatment peripheral blood. Locally advanced or metastatic urothelial carcinoma affected the patients. TCRdb keeps only in-frame clones here, not all; method: immunoSEQ multiplex PCR. Of over 100,000 clones in the sample, roughly 83% were seen once. This clone was found once. The V and J ends lost 5 bases and 3 bases respectively, with 14 bases between them. Germline loops: CDR1 MNHEY, CDR2 SMNVEV (reference sequence). The CDR3 contains 14 residues. The sequence derives from a man aged 50 to 59 with urothelial cancer. Source: PBMCs, taken around atezolizumab (anti-PD-L1) treatment. The V call is TRBV27, the J call TRBJ2-7, with a possible D match to TRBD2 (6 bases). Written as DNA, the CDR3 is TGTGCCAGCAGTCCCAGAGGAGGGGTCTACGAGCAGTACTTC. Translation: CASSPRGGVYEQYF.